This T cell receptor beta chain was recovered during a study of T cell responses to AZD1222 COVID-19 vaccine. Study-level information: Researchers grouped second doses given at about 4 or about 12 weeks into one pool. Study results and limitations: Vaccine-associated CD4 TCRs ranged over spike, dominating at 160-218 and 743-854.

TCRdb keeps only in-frame clones here, not all; method: immunoSEQ multiplex PCR. Seen here are about 120,000 clones, 75% to 90% observed once, and the top ten hold about 5%. V lost 1 base to trimming and J lost 5 bases, with 10 bases between them. CDR3 length equals 14 residues. CDR1 and CDR2 (germline): SGHVS, FQNEAQ. In the case of this clone: Antigen specificity is unknown.

V and J are TRBV7-8 and TRBJ2-3; D is perhaps TRBD2 (5 bases). The source of this sequence is an adult in good health. Specimen: peripheral blood, collected on day 0 of AZD1222 vaccination. DNA of the CDR3: TGTGCCAGCAGCTTAGTAGGGAGTGTAGATACGCAGTATTTT. Protein product: CASSLVGSVDTQYF. Complete variable domain (other parts from reference TRBV7-8 and TRBJ2-3): GAGVSQSPRYKVAKRGQDVALRCDPISGHVSLFWYQQALGQGPEFLTYFQNEAQLDKSGLPSDRFFAERPEGSVSTLKIQRTQQEDSAVYLCASSLVGSVDTQYFGPGTRLTVL.